This is a list of T cell receptor beta chains from one sample in a study of cytomegalovirus exposure and HLA in healthy donors. Sequencing used immunoSEQ multiplex PCR; TCRdb keeps in-frame clones, though not all of them. The table has 110,000 or so clones, 70% to 80% seen once. Material for sequencing was PBMCs. These receptors were collected from a man younger than 45 in good health and CMV-seronegative. CDR3s include the opening cysteine and the closing phenylalanine or tryptophan. The D gene is left open where the match is weak. Clone size is shown for a subset of rows, as once, few, many or a class of expanded clone.

D gene: NA; J gene: TRBJ1-5; V gene: TRBV6-5; clone size: few; CDR3 protein: CASSYGRGGNQPQHF; CDR3 DNA: TGTGCCAGCAGTTACGGGCGGGGTGGCAATCAGCCCCAGCATTTT
D gene: NA; J gene: TRBJ1-2; V gene: TRBV27; clone size: NA; CDR3 protein: CASSLSARARGYGYTF; CDR3 DNA: TGTGCCAGCAGTTTATCGGCCAGGGCGCGGGGCTATGGCTACACCTTC
D gene: NA; J gene: TRBJ2-7; V gene: TRBV7-9; clone size: NA; CDR3 protein: CASSQAYDEQYF; CDR3 DNA: TGTGCCAGCAGCCAAGCCTACGACGAGCAGTACTTC
D gene: TRBD1; J gene: TRBJ2-5; V gene: TRBV5-1; clone size: NA; CDR3 protein: CASSRKGAQETQYF; CDR3 DNA: TGCGCCAGCAGCCGGAAGGGGGCCCAAGAGACCCAGTACTTC
D gene: TRBD1; J gene: TRBJ1-2; V gene: TRBV27; clone size: NA; CDR3 protein: CASSWRDRGRRGYTF; CDR3 DNA: TGTGCCAGCAGCTGGAGGGACAGGGGGCGCCGGGGCTACACCTTC
D gene: NA; J gene: TRBJ1-2; V gene: TRBV7-9; clone size: NA; CDR3 protein: CASSLPGEGGYTF; CDR3 DNA: TGTGCCAGCAGCTTGCCAGGGGAGGGTGGCTACACCTTC
D gene: NA; J gene: TRBJ2-5; V gene: TRBV19; clone size: NA; CDR3 protein: CASSSGGKTQYF; CDR3 DNA: TGTGCCAGTAGTTCCGGGGGAAAGACCCAGTACTTC
D gene: NA; J gene: TRBJ1-2; V gene: TRBV5-8; clone size: NA; CDR3 protein: CASSLTDTTYGYTF; CDR3 DNA: TGTGCCAGCAGCTTAACGGACACGACCTATGGCTACACCTTC
D gene: NA; J gene: TRBJ1-2; V gene: TRBV7-8; clone size: NA; CDR3 protein: CASSPRGDYGYTF; CDR3 DNA: TGTGCCAGCAGCCCCCGCGGGGACTATGGCTACACCTTC
D gene: TRBD2; J gene: TRBJ2-3; V gene: TRBV29-1; clone size: NA; CDR3 protein: CSVHLAGGGTDTQYF; CDR3 DNA: TGCAGCGTGCACCTAGCGGGAGGAGGGACAGATACGCAGTATTTT
D gene: NA; J gene: TRBJ2-2; V gene: TRBV6-5; clone size: NA; CDR3 protein: CASSGRPGGGELFF; CDR3 DNA: TGTGCCAGCAGTGGACGGCCAGGAGGCGGGGAGCTGTTTTTT
D gene: NA; J gene: TRBJ2-6; V gene: TRBV7-2; clone size: NA; CDR3 protein: CASSPGGRGSSGANVLTF; CDR3 DNA: TGTGCCAGCAGCCCAGGGGGGCGGGGAAGCTCTGGGGCCAACGTCCTGACTTTC
D gene: TRBD1; J gene: TRBJ1-2; V gene: TRBV15; clone size: few; CDR3 protein: CATSNTGGSYGYTF; CDR3 DNA: TGTGCCACCAGCAATACAGGGGGAAGCTATGGCTACACCTTC
D gene: NA; J gene: TRBJ1-5; V gene: TRBV7-2; clone size: NA; CDR3 protein: CASSLGGGGNQPQHF; CDR3 DNA: TGTGCCAGCAGCTTAGGTGGGGGCGGCAATCAGCCCCAGCATTTT
D gene: TRBD2; J gene: TRBJ2-7; V gene: TRBV5-8; clone size: NA; CDR3 protein: CASSQGLAGGTNEQYF; CDR3 DNA: TGTGCCAGCAGCCAAGGTCTCGCGGGAGGGACCAACGAGCAGTACTTC
D gene: NA; J gene: TRBJ2-7; V gene: TRBV13; clone size: NA; CDR3 protein: CASSLLSRTYEQYF; CDR3 DNA: TGTGCCAGCAGCTTACTCAGCAGGACCTACGAGCAGTACTTC
D gene: TRBD2; J gene: TRBJ2-1; V gene: TRBV5-4; clone size: NA; CDR3 protein: CASKPRGRPPYNEQFF; CDR3 DNA: TGTGCCAGCAAACCCCGCGGGAGGCCCCCCTACAATGAGCAGTTCTTC
D gene: TRBD1; J gene: TRBJ1-1; V gene: TRBV4-1; clone size: NA; CDR3 protein: CASSQATGARNTEAFF; CDR3 DNA: TGCGCCAGCAGCCAAGCTACAGGGGCCAGGAACACTGAAGCTTTCTTT
D gene: TRBD1; J gene: TRBJ1-5; V gene: TRBV5-6; clone size: NA; CDR3 protein: CASSRGPDRVGQPQHF; CDR3 DNA: TGTGCCAGCAGCCGAGGTCCGGACAGGGTGGGTCAGCCCCAGCATTTT
D gene: NA; J gene: TRBJ2-7; V gene: TRBV7-2; clone size: NA; CDR3 protein: CASSFGGITYEQYF; CDR3 DNA: TGTGCCAGCAGCTTCGGAGGAATCACGTACGAGCAGTACTTC
D gene: NA; J gene: TRBJ1-1; V gene: TRBV9; clone size: NA; CDR3 protein: CASSVLMNTEAFF; CDR3 DNA: TGTGCCAGCAGCGTGTTAATGAACACTGAAGCTTTCTTT
D gene: NA; J gene: TRBJ2-1; V gene: TRBV4-1; clone size: NA; CDR3 protein: CASSQEGAGDMFF; CDR3 DNA: TGCGCCAGCAGCCAAGAGGGGGCAGGTGATATGTTCTTC
D gene: TRBD1; J gene: TRBJ1-5; V gene: TRBV7-2; clone size: NA; CDR3 protein: CASSLFQGALNQPQHF; CDR3 DNA: TGTGCCAGCAGCTTATTTCAGGGGGCCCTCAATCAGCCCCAGCATTTT
D gene: NA; J gene: TRBJ1-1; V gene: TRBV21-1; clone size: NA; CDR3 protein: CASSSQGGSNTEAFF; CDR3 DNA: TGTGCCAGCAGCTCCCAGGGTGGGTCGAACACTGAAGCTTTCTTT
D gene: TRBD1; J gene: TRBJ1-1; V gene: TRBV30; clone size: NA; CDR3 protein: CAWSDQTGAYEAFF; CDR3 DNA: TGTGCCTGGAGTGACCAGACAGGGGCCTACGAAGCTTTCTTT
D gene: TRBD1; J gene: TRBJ1-1; V gene: TRBV5-1; clone size: few; CDR3 protein: CASATGPSNTEAFF; CDR3 DNA: TGCGCCAGCGCGACAGGGCCCTCGAACACTGAAGCTTTCTTT
D gene: TRBD2; J gene: TRBJ2-7; V gene: TRBV5-4; clone size: NA; CDR3 protein: CASSRGGSPYEQYF; CDR3 DNA: TGTGCCAGCAGCCGCGGGGGGTCCCCCTACGAGCAGTACTTC
D gene: TRBD2; J gene: TRBJ2-7; V gene: TRBV9; clone size: NA; CDR3 protein: CASSSGGAGTYEQYF; CDR3 DNA: TGTGCCAGCAGCTCCGGGGGGGCGGGGACGTACGAGCAGTACTTC
D gene: NA; J gene: TRBJ1-1; V gene: TRBV4-2; clone size: NA; CDR3 protein: CASSLEGGNTEAFF; CDR3 DNA: TGTGCCAGCAGCCTCGAAGGGGGGAACACTGAAGCTTTCTTT
D gene: TRBD1; J gene: TRBJ1-2; V gene: TRBV7-2; clone size: NA; CDR3 protein: CASSLAQGNYGYTF; CDR3 DNA: TGTGCCAGCAGCTTAGCACAGGGGAACTATGGCTACACCTTC